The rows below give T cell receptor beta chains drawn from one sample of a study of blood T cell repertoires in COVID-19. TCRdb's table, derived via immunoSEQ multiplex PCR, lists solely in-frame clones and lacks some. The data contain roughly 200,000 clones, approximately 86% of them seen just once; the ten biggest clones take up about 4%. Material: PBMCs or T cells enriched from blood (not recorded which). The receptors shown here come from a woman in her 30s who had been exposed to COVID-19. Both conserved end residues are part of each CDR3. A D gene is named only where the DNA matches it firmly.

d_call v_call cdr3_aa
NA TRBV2 CASSNLGNEQFF
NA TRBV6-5 CASRPAPGSPLHF
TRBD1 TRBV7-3 CASSIPRTGTNYGYTF
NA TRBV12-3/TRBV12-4 CATGQGAHQPQHF
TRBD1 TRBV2 CASRLQGAGTGELFF
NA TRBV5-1 CASSQGQNSGNTIYF
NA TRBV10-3 CAIKQGGTGELFF
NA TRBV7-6 CASSSVTGGNSPLHF
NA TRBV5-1 CASSLEQAANYGYTF
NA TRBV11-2 CASSSTPDSPEQYF
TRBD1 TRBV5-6 CASSLGTGVYEQYF
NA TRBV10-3 CAISESGEVYGYTF
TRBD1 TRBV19 CASRRGHGTYEQYF
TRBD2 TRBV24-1 CATSEPGLRDTQYF
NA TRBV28 CATPREGRSYGYTF
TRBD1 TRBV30 CAWSGTGVFGYTF
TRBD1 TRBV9 CASSLGTGYGYTF
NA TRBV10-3 CAISEEGAGMNTEAFF
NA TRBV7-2 CASSSDRGGTEAFF
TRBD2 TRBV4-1 CASSQELSGGADTQYF
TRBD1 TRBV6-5 CASSYRDRGSPLHF
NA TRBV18 CASSPEANQPQHF
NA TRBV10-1 CASSESPHGAKSTDTQYF
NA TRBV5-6 CASSLIGSVGSGNTIYF
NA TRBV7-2 CASSLVTAPWSYTF
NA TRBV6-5 CATRFEASTDTQYF
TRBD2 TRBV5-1 CASSLSAIAGLYTDTQYF
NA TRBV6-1 CASSDRGGPYEAFF
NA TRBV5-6 CASSLDLAVSRYTF
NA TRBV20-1 CSASGGDSNYGYTF
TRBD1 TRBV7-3 CASSLGFDREYDTIYF
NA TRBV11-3 CASRTRSNTGELFF
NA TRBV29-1 CSVEKNSGPQEQYF
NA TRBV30 CAWSPPDRDPNYGYTF
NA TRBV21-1 CASAPAGGRTYNEQFF